These 21 T cell receptor beta chains share one sample of origin, sequenced in a study of CD8 T cells in Susac syndrome (dated by TCRdb to 2018 to 2020). The method was the immunoSEQ multiplex PCR assay. RNA was extracted with the RNeasy kit and 0.5 to 1 ug was reverse transcribed using random hexamers. TCRdb trimmed the raw reads at Q25, called clones with MiXCR and kept productive beta chains. Every distinct CDR3 protein forms one entry, paired with its most common genes and DNA. The sample contains some 190,000 distinct CDR3 sequences, about 93% of them found a single time. The top ten hold 0.09% to 0.12% of the sample. Sequences were obtained from CD4+ T cells from PBMCs. The receptor source for this set is a human donor in good health.

This clonotype has a single count. This rearrangement joins TRBV25-1 to TRBJ1-1; D gene ambiguous. In germline, CDR1 is MGHDK, CDR2 SYGVNS. The CDR3 runs to 14 residues. Deletions cut 1 base from V and 4 bases from J, with 10 bases between. For the CDR3, the DNA is TGTGCCAGCAGTGAATTAGGAAGGGCCACTGAAGCTTTCTTT. Translated, it gives CASSELGRATEAFF.

The V call is TRBV19, the J call TRBJ2-5; D may be TRBD2 (5 bases). This CDR3 has 16 residues. Germline-derived CDR1 and CDR2 are LNHDA and SQIVND (reference sequence). Trimming removed 0 bases at V and 5 bases at J, with 16 bases between. The DNA for the CDR3 is TGTGCCAGTAGTATAGATCTGGGCACCGGACTGGAGACCCAGTACTTC. Its protein is CASSIDLGTGLETQYF.

This rearrangement joins TRBV3-1 to TRBJ2-3; tentative D call: TRBD1 (6 bases). The germline V gene has CDR1 LGHDT and CDR2 YNNKEL (reference sequence). CDR3 length: 15 residues. V dropped 1 base and J dropped 1 base, with 9 bases sitting between them. The CDR3 nucleotides are TGTGCCAGCAGCCAAGGAGGGGGACGCACAGATACGCAGTATTTT. As protein: CASSQGGGRTDTQYF.

The rearrangement uses TRBV29-1 and TRBJ1-2; 7 nucleotides align to TRBD1. The CDR3 runs to 13 residues. Germline V gene data show CDR1 as SQVTM and CDR2 as ANQGSEA. Trimming took 7 bases from V and 4 from J; bases not matched to a gene: 9. The CDR3 spells CSGGTAGGYGYTF. In DNA, the CDR3 is TGCAGCGGTGGGACAGCCGGAGGCTATGGCTACACCTTC.

The V and J genes are TRBV29-1 and TRBJ2-2; 9 nucleotides line up with TRBD1. The CDR3 is 13 residues long. Germline CDR1 reads SQVTM; CDR2 reads ANQGSEA. With V trimmed by 7 bases and J by 5 bases, 5 bases remained unmatched. The DNA for the CDR3 is TGCAGCGCCCGACAGGGGGGGACCGGGGAGCTGTTTTTT. Translating it yields CSARQGGTGELFF.

The rearrangement joins TRBV5-4 to TRBJ1-4; the match to TRBD1 covers 7 bases. V lost 4 bases to trimming and J lost 8 bases; unmatched junction nucleotides: 8. This CDR3 is 14 amino acids long. Germline V lookup: CDR1 SGHNT, CDR2 YYREEE (reference sequence). DNA of the CDR3: TGTGCCAGCAGCCAGGGGGTTAAGTTGGAAAAACTGTTTTTT. Its protein is CASSQGVKLEKLFF.

This chain connects TRBV18 to TRBJ1-4; D is undetermined. V gave up 6 bases and J gave up 10 bases, with 18 bases separating them. The CDR3 sequence is 14 residues long. From germline, CDR1 is KGHSH and CDR2 LQKENI. The CDR3 DNA reads TGTGCCAGCTCTCGGACCGACGGATCAGGAAAACTGTTTTTT. This gives the protein CASSRTDGSGKLFF. The complete variable domain, with remaining parts taken from reference TRBV18 and TRBJ1-4, reads NAGVMQNPRHLVRRRGQEARLRCSPMKGHSHVYWYRQLPEEGLKFMVYLQKENIIDESGMPKERFSAEFPKEGPSILRIQQVVRGDSAAYFCASSRTDGSGKLFFGSGTQLSVL.

The sample holds one count of this clonotype. The chain couples TRBV11-1 to TRBJ2-1, with unresolved D. Germline values: CDR1 SGHAT, CDR2 FQDESV (reference sequence). V dropped 6 bases and J dropped 0 bases, with 12 bases sitting between them. CDR3 length: 15 amino acids. The CDR3 reads CASRQDLSSYNEQFF. Written as DNA, the CDR3 is TGTGCCAGCAGACAAGACTTGAGCTCCTACAATGAGCAGTTCTTC.

The rearrangement uses TRBV14 and TRBJ1-4; 7 bases are shared with TRBD1. With 2 bases clipped from V and 8 bases from J, the junction kept 5 bases outside the gene matches. Germline assignment: CDR1 SGHDN and CDR2 FVKESK. This CDR3 spans 14 amino acids. The CDR3 sequence is CASSQNRGSEKLFF. In DNA, the CDR3 is TGTGCCAGCAGCCAAAACAGGGGAAGCGAAAAACTGTTTTTT.

The rearrangement uses TRBV7-6 and TRBJ2-2; D ambiguous. The CDR3 consists of 15 residues. Per germline, CDR1 SGHVS and CDR2 FNYEAQ. V lost 5 bases and J lost 2, with 12 bases in between. CDR3 nucleotides: TGTGCCAGCAGCCGAGGCTCGGGCAACACCGGGGAGCTGTTTTTT. This encodes CASSRGSGNTGELFF.

V is TRBV3-1 and J is TRBJ2-2, with 8 bases lining up with TRBD2. V shed 0 bases, J shed 6 bases, and the junction held 9 bases outside the gene matches. From germline, CDR1 is LGHDT and CDR2 YNNKEL (reference sequence). The CDR3 consists of 17 residues. The DNA for the CDR3 is TGTGCCAGCAGCCAAGAAACGGGACTAGGGATTCCCGGGGAGCTGTTTTTT. It translates to CASSQETGLGIPGELFF.

The J gene is TRBJ2-1, the V gene TRBV2, with D tentatively TRBD1 (6 bases). The CDR3 covers 14 residues. Germline V gives CDR1 SNHLY, CDR2 FYNNEI. Trimming stripped 6 bases from V and 5 bases from J, with 14 bases between. The CDR3 reads CASRLQGSHNEQFF. CDR3 DNA: TGTGCCAGCAGGTTACAGGGTAGCCACAATGAGCAGTTCTTC.

V is TRBV20-1 and J is TRBJ2-5, with TRBD2 matching over 8 bases. This CDR3 is 14 amino acids long. Losses at the gene ends were 6 bases for V and 2 bases for J; bases not matched to a gene: 8. The germline CDR1 and CDR2 sequences are DFQATT and SNEGSKA (reference sequence). The CDR3 DNA reads as TGCAGTGCCCCCGGGAGGGCGGGGCAAGAGACCCAGTACTTC. Translation: CSAPGRAGQETQYF.

The chain recombines TRBV12-3 or TRBV12-4 with TRBJ2-2; 12 bases are shared with TRBD1. Trimming took 5 bases from V and 3 from J; bases not matched to a gene: 7. The CDR3 length is 17 residues. The CDR3 nucleotides read TGTGCCAGCAGTCGGGACAGGGGGCGGTGGGACACCGGGGAGCTGTTTTTT. It encodes CASSRDRGRWDTGELFF.

This chain joins TRBV5-4 and TRBJ2-3, with TRBD2 matching over 10 bases. The CDR3 runs to 15 residues. Trimming removed 2 bases from V and 1 base from J; junction bases left unmatched: 1. The germline CDR1 and CDR2 sequences are SGHNT and YYREEE (reference sequence). The CDR3 bases are TGTGCCAGCAGCTTCCTAGCGGGGGGCACAGATACGCAGTATTTT. Amino acid sequence: CASSFLAGGTDTQYF.

V and J are TRBV23-1 and TRBJ2-3; 13 positions agree with TRBD2. TRBV23-1 is classed as an ORF, of uncertain function. The CDR3 is 15 residues long. With 8 bases clipped from V and 8 bases from J, the junction kept 10 bases outside the gene matches. The CDR3 region has the DNA TGCGCCAGCCCGACTAGCGGGGGGACGGGTGGTACGCAGTATTTT. It codes for CASPTSGGTGGTQYF.

V gene TRBV7-3 combines with J gene TRBJ2-3; 10 nucleotides agree with TRBD2. The J segment lost 2 bases and the V segment lost 5 bases, leaving 4 bases of the junction unmatched. There are 15 residues in the CDR3. Germline V gene data show CDR1 as SGHTA and CDR2 as FQGTGA. The CDR3 reads CASSLGTSDTDTQYF. In nucleotides, the CDR3 is TGTGCCAGCAGCCTCGGGACTAGCGACACAGATACGCAGTATTTT.

CDR3: CASSSDDYEQYF. The CDR3 DNA sequence: TGTGCCAGCAGCTCCGACGACTACGAGCAGTACTTC. V is TRBV7-3 and J is TRBJ2-7; D gene unclear. V was trimmed by 4 bases and J by 3 bases, leaving 7 bases between them. CDR3 size: 12 residues. Germline V lookup: CDR1 SGHTA, CDR2 FQGTGA.

This rearrangement joins TRBV28 to TRBJ2-6; D gene ambiguous. Germline CDR1 is MDHEN and CDR2 is SYDVKM. The CDR3 is 17 residues long. The V gene lost 1 base and the J gene lost 0 bases, with 10 bases spanning the gap. The chain's CDR3 is CASSLFGRSSGANVLTF. CDR3 DNA sequence: TGTGCCAGCAGTTTATTCGGACGGAGCTCTGGGGCCAACGTCCTGACTTTC.

The chain employs TRBV4-3 and TRBJ2-3; perhaps TRBD2 as D (6 bases). This CDR3 has 17 amino acids. Trimming pared 0 bases from V and 8 bases from J, leaving 21 bases between. Germline V CDR1 and CDR2: LGHNA, YSLEER. CDR3 nucleotide sequence: TGCGCCAGCAGCCAAGATGGGATAGCGGTGCCTTTGGTTACGCAGTATTTT. Translation gives CASSQDGIAVPLVTQYF.

The genes are TRBV12-3 or TRBV12-4 and TRBJ1-2; TRBD1 matches 7 bases. The CDR3 runs to 13 residues. Unmatched junction bases numbered 6, after V lost 4 bases and J lost 7 bases. The CDR3 spells CASSSQDRSGYTF. The CDR3, as DNA: TGTGCCAGCAGTTCCCAGGACAGGTCTGGCTACACCTTC.